A single sample is the source of the 8 T cell receptor beta chains below, sequenced in a study of shared clonotypes between healthy human individuals. The assay was immunoSEQ multiplex PCR, and TCRdb's table has in-frame clones only and misses some. This repertoire shows some 2,400,000 clones, approximately 96% found once; its top ten account for over 0.1%. Sample: naive CD4+ T cells sorted from blood. Indicated subset: CD45RA+ positively selected. The receptor set was obtained from a man between 18 and 29 years old in good health.

The rearrangement joins TRBV7-9 to TRBJ2-6; D uncertain. This CDR3 is 15 amino acids long. Germline V gene data show CDR1 as SEHNR and CDR2 as FQNEAQ (reference sequence). Trimming stripped 5 bases from V and 4 bases from J, with 12 bases between. CDR3 protein: CASSNSDSGANVLTF. The CDR3 DNA reads as TGTGCCAGCAGCAACAGCGACTCAGGGGCCAACGTCCTGACTTTC. Based on the CDR3 plus reference TRBV7-9 and TRBJ2-6, the full variable domain is DTGVSQNPRHKITKRGQNVTFRCDPISEHNRLYWYRQTLGQGPEFLTYFQNEAQLEKSRLLSDRFSAERPKGSFSTLEIQRTEQGDSAMYLCASSNSDSGANVLTFGAGSRLTVL.

The CDR3: CASSYSRAGAPYEQYF. As DNA, the CDR3 is TGTGCCAGCAGTTACTCGAGGGCAGGGGCCCCCTACGAGCAGTACTTC. J is TRBJ2-7 and V is TRBV6-6, with D maybe TRBD1 (6 bases). V shed 0 bases and J shed 2 bases, with 14 bases lying between them. Germline V gene sequence: CDR1 MNHNY, CDR2 SVGAGI (reference sequence). The CDR3 runs 16 residues.

This chain uses TRBV5-1 with TRBJ2-1; 11 nucleotides match TRBD2. The CDR3 extends over 15 amino acids. J was trimmed by 7 bases and V by 4 bases; bases with no gene match: 7. Germline assignment: CDR1 SGHRS and CDR2 YFSETQ. CDR3 loop: CASSPGLAEQNEQFF. As DNA, the CDR3 is TGCGCCAGCAGCCCGGGACTAGCGGAACAGAATGAGCAGTTCTTC.

CDR3: CASSPSGGVLNTQYF. The CDR3 DNA sequence: TGTGCCAGCAGCCCTAGCGGGGGGGTCCTCAATACGCAGTATTTT. This sequence joins TRBV11-2 and TRBJ2-3, with 12 bases matching TRBD2. V was pared by 5 bases and J by 7 bases, with 7 bases of the junction left unmatched. The CDR3 consists of 15 residues. Germline V gives CDR1 SGHAT, CDR2 FQNNGV.

The V call is TRBV30, the J call TRBJ2-5; 9 nucleotides match TRBD2. Germline loops: CDR1 GTSNPN, CDR2 SVGIG (reference sequence). There are 12 residues in the CDR3. Trimming at V came to 6 bases and at J to 4 bases, leaving 3 bases not matched to a gene. The CDR3 DNA reads TGTGCCTGTGAACTAGCGGGAGAGACCCAGTACTTC. It yields the protein CACELAGETQYF.

The chain combines TRBV10-3 with TRBJ2-1; 9 bases match TRBD2. In germline, CDR1 is ENHRY, CDR2 SYGVKD. J gave up 1 base and V 7 bases, and 5 bases lay outside the gene matches. The CDR3 extends over 15 amino acids. The CDR3 loop reads CAIKEREVSYNEQFF. The CDR3 DNA follows: TGTGCCATCAAGGAGCGGGAGGTATCCTACAATGAGCAGTTCTTC.

With regard to this clone: The same CDR3 arises from other DNA sequences in this sample as well. V is TRBV18 and J is TRBJ1-5; the D gene is possibly TRBD1 (5 bases). Trimming left V 3 bases short and J 4 bases short, with 7 bases between. The CDR3 has 13 amino acids. In germline, CDR1 is KGHSH, CDR2 LQKENI. CDR3 amino acids: CASSPDRNQPQHF. For the CDR3, the DNA is TGTGCCAGCTCACCCGACAGAAATCAGCCCCAGCATTTT.

The chain uses TRBV18 and TRBJ2-7; TRBD1 might be the D (6 bases). In germline, CDR1 is KGHSH, CDR2 LQKENI. This CDR3 has 14 amino acids. Trimming cost V 4 bases and J 0 bases, with 10 bases left between them. CDR3 in DNA: TGTGCCAGCTCACTCAGGACAGACTCCTACGAGCAGTACTTC. Its translation is CASSLRTDSYEQYF.